Each of the 19 T cell receptor beta chains below was sequenced from the same sample in a study of blood T cell repertoires in COVID-19. Assay used: immunoSEQ multiplex PCR; TCRdb lists only in-frame clones, some missing. In the table there are 65,000 to 80,000 clones, 88% of which are singletons. The sequencing input was peripheral blood. Receptor source: a man aged 50 to 60 with active COVID-19.

The CDR3 loop reads CASSLGQIGAVETQYF. DNA of the CDR3: TGTGCCAGCAGCTTAGGCCAGATAGGGGCAGTAGAGACCCAGTACTTC. V usage is TRBV13 and J usage is TRBJ2-5; the D gene is possibly TRBD1 (5 bases). The CDR3 has 16 residues. The germline V and J ends were trimmed by 0 bases and 4 bases, with 15 bases remaining between them. CDR1 is PRHDT, CDR2 FYEKMQ, per germline (reference sequence).

The chain couples TRBV11-2 to TRBJ2-7; possibly TRBD2 for D (9 bases). Germline assignment: CDR1 SGHAT and CDR2 FQNNGV. The CDR3 has 18 residues. V lost 2 bases and J lost 4, with 24 bases in between. The CDR3 reads CASSLIRGQAGGRYEQYF. The DNA for the CDR3 is TGTGCCAGCAGCTTAATCAGGGGGCAGGCGGGAGGGCGGTACGAGCAGTACTTC.

V gene TRBV9 combines with J gene TRBJ2-5; 9 bases are shared with TRBD2. Germline V gene data show CDR1 as SGDLS and CDR2 as YYNGEE. Losses at the gene ends were 3 bases for V and 5 bases for J; bases not matched to a gene: 8. The CDR3 runs 15 residues. The chain's CDR3 is CASSAAGGAMETQYF. In DNA, the CDR3 is TGTGCCAGCAGCGCAGCGGGGGGAGCTATGGAGACCCAGTACTTC.

DNA for the CDR3: TGTGCCAGCAGCCCTCTCGCGGGTAGCACTGAAGCTTTCTTT. Translating it yields CASSPLAGSTEAFF. The genes are TRBV7-2 and TRBJ1-1; D is unresolved. The CDR3 consists of 14 residues. The germline V gene has CDR1 SGHTA and CDR2 FQGNSA. Trimming shortened V by 5 bases and J by 4 bases, and 14 bases separated the two germline ends.

The V call is TRBV29-1, the J call TRBJ2-5; D remains ambiguous. Trimming left V 0 bases short and J 5 bases short, with 16 bases between. Germline values: CDR1 SQVTM, CDR2 ANQGSEA. The CDR3 sequence is 15 residues long. The CDR3 DNA reads as TGCAGCGTTGAAGATGGGTCAGGCCCACAGGAGACCCAGTACTTC. Protein: CSVEDGSGPQETQYF. The full variable domain, completed using reference TRBV29-1 and TRBJ2-5, is SAVISQKPSRDICQRGTSLTIQCQVDSQVTMMFWYRQQPGQSLTLIATANQGSEATYESGFVIDKFPISRPNLTFSTLTVSNMSPEDSSIYLCSVEDGSGPQETQYFGPGTRLLVL.

This chain connects TRBV7-2 to TRBJ1-1, with D maybe TRBD1 (6 bases). V lost 1 base, J lost 0 bases, and 15 bases lay in between. The CDR3 extends over 17 amino acids. CDR1 and CDR2 (germline): SGHTA, FQGNSA. The CDR3 DNA follows: TGTGCCAGCAGCTTAGGACTTTGGGGGACATTGAACACTGAAGCTTTCTTT. Its translation is CASSLGLWGTLNTEAFF.

The genes are TRBV7-2 and TRBJ2-7, with TRBD1 as a possible D gene (6 bases). The CDR3 has 15 residues. The germline CDR1 and CDR2 sequences are SGHTA and FQGNSA. V was shortened by 1 base and J by 7 bases, with 17 bases between the two germline ends. The CDR3 DNA reads as TGTGCCAGCAGCTTAGAAGTCAGGGGAGTTGGGGAGCAGTACTTC. It translates to CASSLEVRGVGEQYF.

The J gene is TRBJ2-7, the V gene TRBV21-1; the DNA was not compared with TRBD2, the D call given in the table. TRBV21-1 is recorded as a pseudogene. The CDR3 is made up of 15 amino acids. The CDR3 loop reads CASSPGTIPTREQYF. DNA for the CDR3: TGTGCCAGCAGCCCAGGGACTATACCCACTAGGGAGCAGTACTTC.

This chain links TRBV11-2 with TRBJ2-7; 9 nucleotides align to TRBD1. The germline CDR1 and CDR2 sequences are SGHAT and FQNNGV. The CDR3 runs to 16 residues. V lost 4 bases, J lost 6 bases, and 13 bases stayed unmatched. The CDR3 DNA is TGTGCCAGCAGCTCTAGGGAGGACAGGGGCCCCCTCGAGCAGTACTTC. It translates to CASSSREDRGPLEQYF.

The chain employs TRBV30 and TRBJ1-5; a weak D match, TRBD1 (5 bases). The CDR3 is 15 amino acids. V was cut by 1 base and J by 6 bases, with 16 bases left in between. Germline V gene lookup returns CDR1 GTSNPN and CDR2 SVGIG (reference sequence). The CDR3 is CAWSGMGGGIQPQHF. CDR3 nucleotides: TGTGCCTGGAGTGGTATGGGGGGAGGTATTCAGCCCCAGCATTTT.

The rearrangement joins TRBV18 to TRBJ2-2; TRBD1 is a possible D gene (6 bases). Looked up from germline, CDR1 is KGHSH and CDR2 is LQKENI. The V end was cut by 3 bases, the J end by 1 base, with 12 bases between. CDR3 length: 16 residues. CDR3 in amino acids: CASSPTGTMNTGELFF. In DNA form, the CDR3 reads TGTGCCAGCTCACCGACCGGGACAATGAACACCGGGGAGCTGTTTTTT. Together with reference TRBV18 and TRBJ2-2, the CDR3 gives the full variable domain: NAGVMQNPRHLVRRRGQEARLRCSPMKGHSHVYWYRQLPEEGLKFMVYLQKENIIDESGMPKERFSAEFPKEGPSILRIQQVVRGDSAAYFCASSPTGTMNTGELFFGEGSRLTVL.

The V call is TRBV6-2 or TRBV6-3, the J call TRBJ1-5; possible D gene TRBD1, 6 bases. Trimming left V 6 bases short and J 6 bases short, with 24 bases between. Germline CDR1 MNHEY, CDR2 SVGEGT. CDR3 length: 17 amino acids. The CDR3 loop is CASSLVAQGGDSQPQHF. The CDR3 bases are TGTGCCAGCAGCCTAGTGGCACAGGGCGGTGATAGTCAGCCCCAGCATTTT.

The chain links TRBV30 to TRBJ2-1; D gene uncertain. The CDR3 consists of 14 residues. Germline V CDR1 and CDR2: GTSNPN, SVGIG (reference sequence). Trimming took off 4 bases at V and 0 bases at J, with 10 bases between the two ends. Written as DNA, the CDR3 is TGTGCCTGGATATCCGATAGCTCCTACAATGAGCAGTTCTTC. The encoded protein is CAWISDSSYNEQFF.

The V call is TRBV5-1, the J call TRBJ2-1, with D perhaps TRBD1 (5 bases). Trimming pared 4 bases from V and 5 bases from J, leaving 10 bases between. In germline, CDR1 is SGHRS, CDR2 YFSETQ. The length of the CDR3 is 13 residues. The CDR3 nucleotides are TGCGCCAGCAGCCAACAGGTAAACAATGAGCAGTTCTTC. This sequence encodes CASSQQVNNEQFF.

The genes are TRBV24-1 and TRBJ2-5, with D possibly TRBD2 on 6 matching bases. V was shortened by 6 bases and J by 2 bases, with 12 bases between the two germline ends. Germline V CDR1 and CDR2: KGHDR, SFDVKD. This CDR3 spans 14 amino acids. CDR3 DNA: TGTGCCACCAGTCACCCAGGGAGGCAAGAGACCCAGTACTTC. Protein: CATSHPGRQETQYF.

V and J are TRBV21-1 and TRBJ1-2. TRBV21-1 is tagged as a pseudogene. This CDR3 comprises 17 residues. The CDR3 nucleotides read TGTGCCAGCAGCAAAAAGTTTTCGGGGTTTGGGGACTATGGCTACACCTTC. Translated: CASSKKFSGFGDYGYTF.

The rearrangement uses TRBV3-1 (or the pseudogene TRBV3-2) and TRBJ2-7; no definite D call. Per the germline V gene, CDR1 is LGHDT and CDR2 is YNNKEL (reference sequence). The germline V and J ends were trimmed by 5 bases and 7 bases, with 9 bases remaining between them. The CDR3 runs 11 residues. The CDR3 loop is CASSSGGEQYF. As DNA, the CDR3 is TGTGCCAGCAGCTCTGGCGGTGAGCAGTACTTC.

The chain joins TRBV6-5 to TRBJ2-7; TRBD1 matches at 8 bases. The CDR3 totals 15 residues. Unmatched junction bases numbered 6, after V lost 4 bases and J lost 1 base. CDR1 is MNHEY and CDR2 is SVGAGI in the germline V gene. The CDR3 region has the DNA TGTGCCAGCAGTTTGATCCGGGACAGGTCCTACGAGCAGTACTTC. Protein sequence: CASSLIRDRSYEQYF.

The V and J genes are TRBV6-5 and TRBJ2-7; 11 bases fit TRBD1. The length of the CDR3 is 15 residues. Germline CDR1 is MNHEY and CDR2 is SVGAGI. With 7 bases clipped from V and 1 base from J, the junction kept 6 bases outside the gene matches. The CDR3 DNA reads TGTGCCAGCACAGCGGGGACAGGGGGTTCCTACGAGCAGTACTTC. Encoded protein: CASTAGTGGSYEQYF.